Following are 19 T cell receptor beta chains from one sample sequenced in a study of T cell responses to AZD1222 COVID-19 vaccine. Assay: immunoSEQ multiplex PCR; the TCRdb copy retains only in-frame clones and omits some. The table shows under 150,000 clones, with over 75% occurring only once. The source material was peripheral blood, sampled on day 0 of AZD1222 vaccination. These receptors all come from an adult in good health.

This clone was observed a handful of times. The chain joins TRBV19 to TRBJ1-1, with D possibly matching TRBD1 (5 bases). Germline loops: CDR1 LNHDA, CDR2 SQIVND (reference sequence). V shed 5 bases and J shed 4 bases, with 8 bases lying between them. The CDR3 length is 12 residues. The CDR3 sequence: CASSGGGTEAFF. The DNA for the CDR3 is TGTGCCAGTAGTGGGGGGGGCACTGAAGCTTTCTTT. The whole variable domain, filled in from reference TRBV19 and TRBJ1-1, reads DGGITQSPKYLFRKEGQNVTLSCEQNLNHDAMYWYRQDPGQGLRLIYYSQIVNDFQKGDIAEGYSVSREKKESFPLTVTSAQKNPTAFYLCASSGGGTEAFFGQGTRLTVV.

The chain links TRBV5-1 to TRBJ1-1, with a weak D call TRBD1 (5 bases). Trimming took off 5 bases at V and 6 bases at J, with 17 bases between the two ends. From germline, CDR1 is SGHRS and CDR2 YFSETQ. There are 14 residues in the CDR3. The CDR3 region is CASRRDWGVPEAFF. The CDR3 DNA is TGCGCCAGCAGACGGGACTGGGGAGTCCCTGAAGCTTTCTTT.

The rearrangement joins TRBV7-9 to TRBJ1-1; maybe TRBD1 (6 bases). With 2 bases removed from V and 6 bases from J, the gap between germline ends came to 16 bases. Per the germline V gene, CDR1 is SEHNR and CDR2 is FQNEAQ (reference sequence). The CDR3 is 15 amino acids. Here the CDR3 reads CASSLFAGAVSEAFF. The CDR3 nucleotides read TGTGCCAGCAGCTTATTTGCGGGGGCTGTCTCTGAAGCTTTCTTT.

The CDR3 region is CASTTGLTGELFF. CDR3 bases: TGTGCCAGCACTACAGGGCTAACCGGGGAGCTGTTTTTT. V usage is TRBV9 and J usage is TRBJ2-2; TRBD1 is a possible D gene (6 bases). Trimming cost V 6 bases and J 5 bases, with 11 bases left between them. The germline CDR1 and CDR2 sequences are SGDLS and YYNGEE. This CDR3 region has 13 residues. The complete variable domain, with remaining parts taken from reference TRBV9 and TRBJ2-2, reads DSGVTQTPKHLITATGQRVTLRCSPRSGDLSVYWYQQSLDQGLQFLIQYYNGEERAKGNILERFSAQQFPDLHSELNLSSLELGDSALYFCASTTGLTGELFFGEGSRLTVL.

The rearrangement uses TRBV18 and TRBJ1-1; D unresolved. CDR1 and CDR2 from the germline V gene are KGHSH and LQKENI. V lost 1 base and J lost 7, with 16 bases in between. CDR3 length equals 15 residues. This chain's CDR3 is CASSPQRRGGREAFF. The CDR3, as DNA: TGTGCCAGCTCACCACAACGGCGGGGAGGCCGTGAAGCTTTCTTT.

The chain links TRBV2 to TRBJ1-4, with D unresolved. The CDR3 spans 12 residues. V was pared by 6 bases and J by 10 bases, with 12 bases between. Germline V gene data show CDR1 as SNHLY and CDR2 as FYNNEI. CDR3 sequence reads: CASRPPLGKLFF. The CDR3 DNA reads TGTGCCAGCAGGCCCCCTTTAGGAAAACTGTTTTTT.

This rearrangement joins TRBV7-2 to TRBJ2-2, with no clear D. The CDR3 extends over 14 amino acids. Deletions cut 5 bases from V and 4 bases from J, with 11 bases between. Germline V gives CDR1 SGHTA, CDR2 FQGNSA. The CDR3, as DNA: TGTGCCAGCAGCCCTCGCAGGCGCACCGGGGAGCTGTTTTTT. Translating gives CASSPRRRTGELFF.

This chain connects TRBV11-2 to TRBJ1-2; D not resolved. The CDR3 covers 15 residues. Germline V gene lookup returns CDR1 SGHAT and CDR2 FQNNGV. The V end lost 6 bases, the J end lost 8 bases, and 22 bases lay between the germline ends. Written as DNA, the CDR3 is TGTGCCAGCAGTTTTTCCCCCGGGCACGTTCTCGGCTACACCTTC. Translating gives CASSFSPGHVLGYTF.

The J gene is TRBJ2-1, the V gene TRBV7-8; 14 nucleotides agree with TRBD2. The V gene's germline CDR1 is SGHVS and CDR2 FQNEAQ. The CDR3 is made up of 18 amino acids. With 0 bases clipped from V and 11 bases from J, the junction kept 12 bases outside the gene matches. The CDR3 sequence: CASSLAPPTSGGARQQFF. CDR3 nucleotide sequence: TGTGCCAGCAGCTTAGCTCCCCCGACTAGCGGGGGGGCTCGACAGCAGTTCTTC.

V is TRBV29-1 and J is TRBJ1-2; no definite D call. This CDR3 spans 11 amino acids. The V and J ends lost 5 bases and 7 bases respectively, with 11 bases between them. Per the germline V gene, CDR1 is SQVTM and CDR2 is ANQGSEA. CDR3 sequence: CSVHWVGGYTF. For the CDR3, the DNA is TGCAGCGTTCACTGGGTCGGTGGCTACACCTTC.

The chain is built from TRBV5-4 and TRBJ1-3; tentative D call: TRBD1 (6 bases). This CDR3 spans 15 amino acids. The germline gives CDR1 SGHNT, CDR2 YYREEE (reference sequence). V was clipped by 1 base and J by 2 bases, with 10 bases between them. Here the CDR3 reads CASSLPGAPGNTIYF. The CDR3 region has the DNA TGTGCCAGCAGCTTGCCAGGGGCGCCTGGAAACACCATATATTTT. The full variable domain, its missing parts supplied by reference TRBV5-4 and TRBJ1-3, is ETGVTQSPTHLIKTRGQQVTLRCSSQSGHNTVSWYQQALGQGPQFIFQYYREEENGRGNFPPRFSGLQFPNYSSELNVNALELDDSALYLCASSLPGAPGNTIYFGEGSWLTVV.

CDR3 DNA sequence: TGTGCCAGCTCACCGACAGTCCCGAAAACTGAAGCTTTCTTT. Residues: CASSPTVPKTEAFF. This chain connects TRBV18 to TRBJ1-1, with a possible D match to TRBD1 (5 bases). The V gene's germline CDR1 is KGHSH and CDR2 LQKENI. Trimming removed 3 bases at V and 5 bases at J, with 13 bases between. The CDR3 totals 14 residues.

Note on this clone: Other DNA variants within this sample encode the same CDR3. This chain links TRBV2 with TRBJ1-2; TRBD1 matches 10 bases. V dropped 7 bases and J dropped 5; count of bases not matched to a gene: 7. This CDR3 is built from 14 residues. In germline, CDR1 is SNHLY, CDR2 FYNNEI. CDR3 protein: CASTLTGGGYGYTF. As DNA, the CDR3 is TGTGCCAGCACTTTGACAGGGGGCGGGTATGGCTACACCTTC.

The chain carries TRBV13 and TRBJ2-7; the match to TRBD1 covers 8 bases. CDR1 is PRHDT, CDR2 FYEKMQ, per germline (reference sequence). The CDR3 is 15 residues long. V lost 2 bases and J lost 7; bases outside the gene matches: 10. The CDR3 sequence is CASSLMTGVRGEQYF. CDR3 in DNA: TGTGCCAGCAGCTTAATGACAGGGGTCCGGGGGGAGCAGTACTTC.

CDR3 in amino acids: CASSSLETNEQFF. The DNA for the CDR3 is TGCGCCAGCAGCTCCCTAGAGACCAATGAGCAGTTCTTC. This chain connects TRBV5-1 to TRBJ2-1; D is ambiguous. CDR3 length: 13 amino acids. Trimming pared 3 bases from V and 6 bases from J, leaving 10 bases between. CDR1 and CDR2 from the germline V gene are SGHRS and YFSETQ.

The chain has TRBV21-1 and TRBJ1-2. TRBV21-1 is a known pseudogene. The CDR3 has 15 amino acids. The CDR3 DNA reads TGTGCCAGCAGCAAAGGTCAAGGGTTCAACTATGGCTACACCTTC. Its protein is CASSKGQGFNYGYTF.

The chain carries TRBV7-3 and TRBJ1-1, with no clear D. V lost 2 bases to trimming and J lost 5 bases, with 9 bases between them. Germline loops: CDR1 SGHTA, CDR2 FQGTGA. The CDR3 extends over 13 amino acids. DNA of the CDR3: TGTGCCAGCAGCTTACATCCGGGAACTGAAGCTTTCTTT. Translated: CASSLHPGTEAFF.

V and J are TRBV6-6 and TRBJ2-7; 11 bases fit TRBD1. The V and J ends lost 9 bases and 6 bases, in that order; junction bases with no gene match: 10. Per the germline V gene, CDR1 is MNHNY and CDR2 is SVGAGI (reference sequence). The CDR3 contains 14 residues. CDR3 sequence (DNA): TGTGCCAGTTTTTACCGGGACAGGGGGGGCGAGCAGTACTTC. Protein sequence: CASFYRDRGGEQYF.

The chain employs TRBV7-2 and TRBJ2-4; 11 bases fit TRBD2. V trimming: 1 base; J trimming: 3 bases; junction bases outside the gene matches: 8. Germline V gives CDR1 SGHTA, CDR2 FQGNSA. The CDR3 consists of 18 residues. In nucleotides, the CDR3 is TGTGCCAGCAGCTTAGGCTCTCCTCTAGCGGGGGGCAAAAACATTCAGTACTTC. Protein: CASSLGSPLAGGKNIQYF.